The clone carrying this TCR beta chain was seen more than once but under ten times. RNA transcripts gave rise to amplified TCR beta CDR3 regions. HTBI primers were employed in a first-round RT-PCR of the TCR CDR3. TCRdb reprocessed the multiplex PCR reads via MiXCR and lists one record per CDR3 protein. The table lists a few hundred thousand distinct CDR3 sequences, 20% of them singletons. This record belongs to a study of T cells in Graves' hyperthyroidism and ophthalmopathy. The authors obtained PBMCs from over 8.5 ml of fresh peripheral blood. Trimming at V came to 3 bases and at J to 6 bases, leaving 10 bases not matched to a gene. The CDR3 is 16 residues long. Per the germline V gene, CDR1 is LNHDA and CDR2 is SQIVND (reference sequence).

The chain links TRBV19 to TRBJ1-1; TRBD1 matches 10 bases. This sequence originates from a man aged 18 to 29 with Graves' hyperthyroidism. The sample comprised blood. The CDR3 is CASSIPPGQGLPEAFF. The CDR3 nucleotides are TGTGCCAGTAGTATTCCCCCGGGACAGGGGCTTCCTGAAGCTTTCTTT. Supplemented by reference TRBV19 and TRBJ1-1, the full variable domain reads DGGITQSPKYLFRKEGQNVTLSCEQNLNHDAMYWYRQDPGQGLRLIYYSQIVNDFQKGDIAEGYSVSREKKESFPLTVTSAQKNPTAFYLCASSIPPGQGLPEAFFGQGTRLTVV.